What follows are 8 T cell receptor beta chains derived from one specimen sequenced in a study of blood T cell repertoires in COVID-19. Using immunoSEQ multiplex PCR, the repertoire was profiled, and TCRdb retains in-frame clones only, with some absent. The table lists about 260,000 clones, around 82% of them singletons, with roughly 9.4% in the top ten. Sequenced: peripheral blood. The source of these receptors is a woman between 45 and 60 years old who had recovered from COVID-19.

The V call is TRBV7-3, the J call TRBJ2-1; TRBD1 agrees at 8 bases. CDR3 length: 13 residues. Trimming at V came to 0 bases and at J to 16 bases, leaving 8 bases not matched to a gene. From germline, CDR1 is SGHTA and CDR2 FQGTGA. Written as DNA, the CDR3 is TGTGCCAGCAGCTTAACCTTCGAGACAGGGGTTTTCTTC. Its translation: CASSLTFETGVFF.

V usage is TRBV7-6 and J usage is TRBJ2-1; 9 bases align to TRBD2. The ends lost 3 bases at V and 1 base at J; junction bases unmatched: 7. Germline assignment: CDR1 SGHVS and CDR2 FNYEAQ. The length of the CDR3 is 17 residues. The CDR3 here is CASSLELAGSSYNEQFF. For the CDR3, the DNA is TGTGCCAGCAGCTTGGAGCTAGCGGGAAGTTCCTACAATGAGCAGTTCTTC. The full variable domain, completed using reference TRBV7-6 and TRBJ2-1, is GAGVSQSPRYKVTKRGQDVALRCDPISGHVSLYWYRQALGQGPEFLTYFNYEAQQDKSGLPNDRFSAERPEGSISTLTIQRTEQRDSAMYRCASSLELAGSSYNEQFFGPGTRLTVL.

This sequence joins TRBV7-5 and TRBJ2-7; the table's D call of TRBD1 was not tested on the DNA. TRBV7-5 is noted as a pseudogene. The CDR3 spans 11 residues. CDR3 protein: CVRSRQCEQYF. CDR3 DNA: TGTGTCAGAAGCCGTCAGTGCGAGCAGTACTTC.

This chain connects TRBV12-3 or TRBV12-4 to TRBJ2-3; TRBD1 aligns across 7 bases. J lost 5 bases, V lost 6 bases, and 5 bases had no gene match. The CDR3 is 13 residues long. The CDR3 here is CASRTGTEDTQYF. In DNA, the CDR3 is TGTGCCAGCAGGACCGGGACAGAAGATACGCAGTATTTT.

This chain joins TRBV7-9 and TRBJ2-3, with 8 positions matching TRBD2. V gave up 5 bases and J gave up 2 bases; unmatched junction bases: 15. Germline lookup yields CDR1 SEHNR and CDR2 FQNEAQ (reference sequence). The CDR3 consists of 18 residues. Here the CDR3 reads CASSPTGGPRRLTDTQYF. CDR3 bases: TGTGCCAGCAGCCCGACGGGGGGGCCAAGGAGACTCACAGATACGCAGTATTTT.

This clone came up once. The V call is TRBV7-2, the J call TRBJ2-5; 10 bases match TRBD2. The V and J ends lost 5 bases and 5 bases, in that order; junction bases with no gene match: 14. In germline, CDR1 is SGHTA, CDR2 FQGNSA. CDR3 length equals 17 residues. The CDR3 reads CASSTPPIAGGRETQYF. The CDR3 DNA reads TGTGCCAGCAGCACTCCCCCGATAGCGGGGGGCCGGGAGACCCAGTACTTC.

The J gene is TRBJ1-2, the V gene TRBV6-2 or TRBV6-3; 7 bases match TRBD1. This CDR3 is built from 17 residues. From germline, CDR1 is MNHEY and CDR2 SVGEGT. V shed 0 bases, J shed 0 bases, and the junction held 7 bases outside the gene matches. In nucleotides, the CDR3 is TGTGCCAGCAGTTACTCGAAGGGGGCACCCGCTAACTATGGCTACACCTTC. This gives the protein CASSYSKGAPANYGYTF.

This clone was observed once. The chain couples TRBV6-4 to TRBJ2-3; TRBD2 agrees at 7 bases. CDR3 length equals 17 residues. The junction had 9 bases not matched to a gene; V was cut back by 3 bases and J by 0 bases. Germline V lookup: CDR1 MRHNA, CDR2 SNTAGT. The CDR3 loop reads CASSEQASGPSTDTQYF. The CDR3 region has the DNA TGTGCCAGCAGTGAACAGGCTAGCGGACCTAGCACAGATACGCAGTATTTT.